The 5 T cell receptor beta chains presented below share a single source sample, sequenced in a study of blood T cell repertoires in COVID-19. Assay used: immunoSEQ multiplex PCR; TCRdb lists only in-frame clones, some missing. This sample yields 250,000 to 350,000 clones, of which 90% are seen a single time; 2.5% to 3.5% belongs to the top ten. Input material: peripheral blood. The receptors were gathered from a woman aged 30 to 39 with COVID-19, enrolled during active disease.

The genes are TRBV5-1 and TRBJ2-1, with 9 bases aligning to TRBD2. This CDR3 has 16 amino acids. Per germline, CDR1 SGHRS and CDR2 YFSETQ. After removal of 5 bases from V and 9 bases from J, the junction contained 15 bases not matched to a gene. The CDR3 loop reads CASRPLPGLAVREQFF. The CDR3 bases are TGCGCCAGCAGACCCCTACCGGGACTAGCCGTCCGTGAGCAGTTCTTC.

The rearrangement uses TRBV2 and TRBJ1-5; D gene uncertain. V gave up 1 base and J gave up 2 bases, with 15 bases separating them. Germline CDR1 SNHLY, CDR2 FYNNEI. This CDR3 is 17 amino acids long. The chain's CDR3 is CASSEGSYTFGNQPQHF. DNA of the CDR3: TGTGCCAGCAGTGAAGGGTCCTATACCTTTGGCAATCAGCCCCAGCATTTT.

The chain has TRBV28 and TRBJ1-2; 10 bases align to TRBD1. Looked up from germline, CDR1 is MDHEN and CDR2 is SYDVKM. CDR3 length: 17 amino acids. J was trimmed by 1 base and V by 4 bases; bases with no gene match: 9. CDR3 loop: CASSYSGTGDDNYGYTF. Here the CDR3 DNA reads TGTGCCAGCAGTTACTCTGGGACAGGGGACGATAACTATGGCTACACCTTC.

This clone was picked up a small number of times. The rearrangement uses TRBV2 and TRBJ2-7, with D uncertain. Deletions cut 7 bases from V and 2 bases from J, with 9 bases between. The CDR3 sequence is 12 residues long. Germline-derived CDR1 and CDR2 are SNHLY and FYNNEI. CDR3 sequence reads: CASNGEPYEQYF. In nucleotides, the CDR3 is TGTGCCAGCAACGGAGAACCCTACGAGCAGTACTTC.

In DNA, the CDR3 is TGTGCCAGTACCCCGACAGGGCGCACAGATACGCAGTATTTT. It yields the protein CASTPTGRTDTQYF. The rearrangement joins TRBV19 to TRBJ2-3, with TRBD1 identical over 7 bases. There are 14 residues in the CDR3. CDR1 is LNHDA, CDR2 SQIVND, per germline (reference sequence). The V gene end was trimmed by 7 bases and the J gene end by 1 base; junction bases not matched to a gene: 5.